The 21 T cell receptor beta chains given below trace back to one sample, sequenced in a study of tumor-infiltrating lymphocytes in primary liver carcinoma. Using a constant-region primer together with ProtoScript II reverse transcriptase, TCR beta cDNA was made from about 500 ng of total RNA. Slightly modified ARM-PCR with three nested multiplex PCR rounds yielded TCR beta libraries. Investigators reported that the first two PCR rounds, at around 11 cycles each, used TRBV1-TRBV30 forward primers with a C-beta reverse primer. MiXCR, run by TCRdb on the multiplex PCR reads, gives a single entry per CDR3 protein. The sample yields roughly 40,000 distinct CDR3 sequences, roughly 77% seen once. Co-extraction of RNA and DNA was performed on about 19-31 mg of unsorted bulk tissue. The material sequenced was tumor-adjacent normal liver tissue. These receptors all come from a woman in her twenties or thirties with primary liver carcinoma and hepatitis B virus infection.

The chain carries TRBV5-4 and TRBJ1-1; D not resolved. CDR1 is SGHNT, CDR2 YYREEE, per germline (reference sequence). Between the trimmed V and J ends, which lost 6 bases and 4 bases, there was a span of 16 bases. CDR3 length equals 14 residues. The CDR3 spells CASKWGLGGTEAFF. Written as DNA, the CDR3 is TGTGCCAGCAAGTGGGGATTGGGAGGCACTGAAGCTTTCTTT.

This clonotype was detected only once. At one boundary the junction diverges from the germline segment, which might be a read error. The chain employs TRBV10-2 and TRBJ1-1; no clear D gene. The CDR3 covers 11 residues. Germline V lookup: CDR1 WSHSY, CDR2 SAAADI. The CDR3 spells CAIRAGTEAFF. The DNA for the CDR3 is TGTGCCATCCGCGCCGGGACTGAAGCTTTCTTT.

There are many counts of this clonotype. V and J are TRBV6-4 and TRBJ2-1, with 11 bases matching TRBD2. J gave up 1 base and V 2 bases, and 1 base lay outside the gene matches. CDR3 length: 16 amino acids. Germline CDR1 and CDR2: MRHNA and SNTAGT. CDR3 sequence (DNA): TGTGCCAGCAGTGACGGACTAGCGGGTTCCTACAATGAGCAGTTCTTC. The encoded protein is CASSDGLAGSYNEQFF.

This clonotype was recorded only once. The V gene is TRBV4-3, the J gene TRBJ1-2; no clear D gene. The CDR3 totals 14 residues. From germline, CDR1 is LGHNA and CDR2 YSLEER. V lost 7 bases, J lost 4 bases, and 16 bases lay in between. For the CDR3, the DNA is TGCGCCAGCAACGTTAAGTTGGAGATCTATGGCTACACCTTC. As protein: CASNVKLEIYGYTF.

Details on this clonotype: Since no conserved phenylalanine or tryptophan closes the CDR3, a read error is the likely cause. The gene calls are TRBV6-6 and TRBJ1-4; D uncertain. Trimming stripped 3 bases from V and 8 bases from J, with 13 bases between. Germline loops: CDR1 MNHNY, CDR2 SVGAGI (reference sequence). This CDR3 is 14 amino acids long. Here the CDR3 DNA reads TGTGCCAGCAGTTATTCCGAACGGGTAGAAAAACTGTTTATT. Translation gives CASSYSERVEKLFI.

Comments on this clonotype: A much larger clone differs by one base, so this may be a read error. J is TRBJ1-5 and V is TRBV6-4, with D maybe TRBD1 (5 bases). V lost 6 bases to trimming and J lost 6 bases, with 15 bases between them. Per the germline V gene, CDR1 is MRHNA and CDR2 is SNTAGT. The CDR3 runs to 14 residues. CDR3 residues: CASSPTEEGQPQHF. DNA for the CDR3: TGTGCCAGCAGCCCGACAGAGGAGGGTCAGCCCCAGCATTTT.

A remark on this clonotype: It is likely a read error, because the conserved phenylalanine at the end of the CDR3 is missing. The chain combines TRBV7-9 with TRBJ2-7; 7 bases match TRBD2. Germline values: CDR1 SEHNR, CDR2 FQNEAQ (reference sequence). The CDR3 has 14 residues. In nucleotides, the CDR3 is TGCGCCAGCAGCTCGGGAGGCCTCTCCTACGAGCAGTACCCC. Encoded protein: CASSSGGLSYEQYP.

This clonotype turned up a few times. A read error may account for a junction end that differs from germline. This sequence joins TRBV4-3 and TRBJ2-1, with a weak D call TRBD2 (5 bases). There are 16 residues in the CDR3. The germline V gene has CDR1 LGHNA and CDR2 YSLEER. CDR3 in amino acids: CASSQDAGSSYNEQLF. For the CDR3, the DNA is TGCGCCAGCAGCCAAGACGCGGGTAGCTCCTACAATGAGCAGCTCTTC.

With regard to this clonotype: Compared with germline, one end of the junction differs, possibly owing to a read error. This chain connects TRBV11-3 to TRBJ1-1; no firm D call. Germline loops: CDR1 SGHNT, CDR2 YENEEA. This CDR3 region has 16 residues. The CDR3 spells CVSSSRLGTINTEAFF. The CDR3 DNA follows: TGTGTCAGCAGCTCTAGATTGGGAACGATAAACACTGAAGCCTTCTTT. The full variable domain, with the rest looked up from reference TRBV11-3 and TRBJ1-1, is EAGVVQSPRYKIIEKKQPVAFWCNPISGHNTLYWYLQNLGQGPELLIRYENEEAVDDSQLPKDRFSAERLKGVDSTLKIQPAELGDSAVYLCVSSSRLGTINTEAFFGQGTRLTVV.

In the case of this clonotype: At one boundary the junction diverges from the germline segment, which might be a read error. V usage is TRBV6-5 and J usage is TRBJ2-2; D tentatively reads TRBD1 or TRBD2 (6 bases each). From germline, CDR1 is MNHEY and CDR2 SVGAGI. The CDR3 has 16 amino acids. This CDR3 reads CASSSSGTGDTGELFF. CDR3 sequence (DNA): TGTGCCAGCAGTTCCTCGGGGACGGGGGACACCGGAGAGCTGTTTTTT.

As regards this clonotype: Its ends do not fully match the called genes, so a read error is possible. The V and J genes are TRBV11-2 and TRBJ1-2, with 8 nucleotides matching TRBD1. Germline V gene sequence: CDR1 SGHAT, CDR2 FQNNGV. The CDR3 has 15 residues. CDR3 sequence reads: CASSRRGRGDYDYTF. The CDR3 region has the DNA TGTGCCAGCAGTCGCAGGGGGCGAGGGGACTATGACTACACCTTC.

As for this clonotype: A read error may account for a junction end that differs from germline. The chain has TRBV6-5 and TRBJ2-1, with 9 bases identical to TRBD1. The V gene's germline CDR1 is MNHEY and CDR2 SVGAGI. The CDR3 loop spans 15 amino acids. CDR3 sequence: CGSSYVGQGHNEQFF. In nucleotides, the CDR3 is TGTGGCAGCAGTTACGTGGGACAGGGCCATAATGAGCAGTTCTTC.

Remarks on this clonotype: Relative to the germline gene, one junction end is altered; a read error may explain this. The genes are TRBV12-3 or TRBV12-4 and TRBJ2-1; 11 bases line up with TRBD2. The CDR3 covers 15 residues. The CDR3 DNA reads TGTGCCCGCAGCCTGTCTGGGACTAGCGGACTTGAGCAATTCTTC. It codes for CARSLSGTSGLEQFF.

This clonotype was seen only once. The V gene is TRBV6-1, the J gene TRBJ1-5, with D unresolved. The ends were cut back, 4 bases at V and 3 bases at J, with 10 bases in the middle. Per the germline V gene, CDR1 is MNHNS and CDR2 is SASEGT. The CDR3 has 14 amino acids. The CDR3 region is CASSAWWNNQPQHF. CDR3 DNA: TGTGCCAGCAGTGCGTGGTGGAACAATCAGCCCCAGCATTTT.

The sample holds many counts of this clonotype. V and J are TRBV6-2 or TRBV6-3 and TRBJ2-1; 7 bases are shared with TRBD2. CDR1 and CDR2 from the germline V gene are MNHEY and SVGEGT. V lost 2 bases to trimming and J lost 0 bases; unmatched junction nucleotides: 4. The CDR3 covers 16 residues. CDR3 in DNA: TGTGCCAGCAGTTACACTAGCGTGGGCTCCTACAATGAGCAGTTCTTC. Translating gives CASSYTSVGSYNEQFF.

About this clonotype itself: In this CDR3 the conserved last residue, phenylalanine or tryptophan, is missing, so a read error is likely. No DNA is shown, since the ends of the CDR3 on it are uncertain; the CDR3 is the one TCRdb lists. The chain links TRBV10-2 to TRBJ1-1; the DNA was not compared with TRBD1, the D call given in the table. CDR1 is WSHSY, CDR2 SAAADI, per germline. The CDR3 is 16 amino acids long, termini counted. CDR3 region: CASSERDRGDFAEALL.

Remarks on this clonotype: The junction and the germline gene differ at one end; a read error may be behind it. The chain joins TRBV6-2 or TRBV6-3 to TRBJ2-1; perhaps TRBD1 as D (6 bases). CDR1 and CDR2 from the germline V gene are MNHEY and SVGEGT. CDR3 length: 15 amino acids. CDR3 in amino acids: CASSLAGQSYYEQFF. The CDR3 DNA reads as TGTGCCAGCAGCCTAGCTGGACAGTCCTACTATGAGCAGTTCTTC.

Concerning this clonotype: Just one base apart from a much larger clone, this may be a read error. In DNA, the CDR3 is TGCGCCAGCAGCATGGAAGTCGGGGGAGGGGATGAGCAGTTCTTC. Its protein product is CASSMEVGGGDEQFF. The chain couples TRBV5-1 to TRBJ2-1; 7 positions match TRBD2. Unmatched junction bases numbered 12, after V lost 4 bases and J lost 8 bases. The CDR3 is made up of 15 amino acids. The germline gives CDR1 SGHRS, CDR2 YFSETQ.

This clonotype has only one observation. The junction departs from germline at one end; a sequencing error may be responsible. The V and J genes are TRBV6-2 or TRBV6-3 and TRBJ1-5; D possibly corresponds to TRBD1 (5 bases). The germline gives CDR1 MNHEY, CDR2 SVGEGT. The CDR3 loop spans 16 amino acids. The CDR3 DNA is TGTGCCAGCAGACCACATGGGGCTCGAGGCAATCAGCTCCAGCATTTT. Encoded protein: CASRPHGARGNQLQHF.

DNA for the CDR3: TGTGCCAGTAGCGCACGCGGGGCTCTTAGCACTGTTACGCAGTATTTT. Translating it yields CASSARGALSTVTQYF. The chain has TRBV11-2 and TRBJ2-3; tentative D call: TRBD2 (6 bases). V lost 9 bases, J lost 8 bases, and 27 bases lay in between. Germline V gene data show CDR1 as SGHAT and CDR2 as FQNNGV. The CDR3 is 16 residues long.

A word on this clonotype: A read error may explain this, as a much larger clone is one base away. The chain uses TRBV4-1 and TRBJ2-7; 8 bases agree with TRBD2. This CDR3 region has 15 residues. From germline, CDR1 is MGHRA and CDR2 YSYEKL. Here the CDR3 reads CAGSQVFSGIYEQYF. CDR3 coding DNA: TGCGCCGGCAGCCAAGTTTTTAGCGGGATCTACGAGCAGTACTTC.